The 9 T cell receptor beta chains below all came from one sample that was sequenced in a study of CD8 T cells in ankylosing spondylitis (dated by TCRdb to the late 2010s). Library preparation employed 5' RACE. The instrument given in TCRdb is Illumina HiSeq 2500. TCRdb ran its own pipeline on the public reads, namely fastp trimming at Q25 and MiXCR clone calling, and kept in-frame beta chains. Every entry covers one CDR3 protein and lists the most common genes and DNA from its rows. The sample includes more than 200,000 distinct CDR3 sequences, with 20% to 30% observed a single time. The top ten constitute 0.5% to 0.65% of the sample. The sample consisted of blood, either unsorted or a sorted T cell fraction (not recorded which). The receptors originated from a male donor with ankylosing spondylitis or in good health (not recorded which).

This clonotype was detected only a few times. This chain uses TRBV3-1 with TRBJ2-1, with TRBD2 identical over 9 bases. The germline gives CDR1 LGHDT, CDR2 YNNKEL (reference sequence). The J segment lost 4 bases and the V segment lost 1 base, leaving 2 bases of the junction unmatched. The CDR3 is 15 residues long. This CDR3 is CASSQGLAGYNEQFF. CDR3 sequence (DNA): TGTGCCAGCAGCCAAGGTCTAGCGGGGTACAATGAGCAGTTCTTC.

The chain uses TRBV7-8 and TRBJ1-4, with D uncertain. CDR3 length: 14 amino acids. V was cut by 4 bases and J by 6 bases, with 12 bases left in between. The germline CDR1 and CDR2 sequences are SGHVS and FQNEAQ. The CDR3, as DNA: TGTGCCAGCAGCTCCCATCGTCTAGATGAAAAACTGTTTTTT. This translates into CASSSHRLDEKLFF.

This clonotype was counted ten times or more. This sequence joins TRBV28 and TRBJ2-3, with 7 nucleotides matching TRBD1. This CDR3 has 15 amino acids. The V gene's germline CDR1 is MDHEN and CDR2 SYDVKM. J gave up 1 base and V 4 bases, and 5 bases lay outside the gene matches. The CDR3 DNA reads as TGTGCCAGCAGTTCCCCCGGGACAGGCACAGATACGCAGTATTTT. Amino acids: CASSSPGTGTDTQYF.

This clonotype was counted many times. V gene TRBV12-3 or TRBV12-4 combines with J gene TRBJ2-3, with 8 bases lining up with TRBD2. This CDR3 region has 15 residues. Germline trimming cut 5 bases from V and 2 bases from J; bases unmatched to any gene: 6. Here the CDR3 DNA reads TGTGCCAGCAGTAGGACTAGCAAGTCCACAGATACGCAGTATTTT. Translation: CASSRTSKSTDTQYF.

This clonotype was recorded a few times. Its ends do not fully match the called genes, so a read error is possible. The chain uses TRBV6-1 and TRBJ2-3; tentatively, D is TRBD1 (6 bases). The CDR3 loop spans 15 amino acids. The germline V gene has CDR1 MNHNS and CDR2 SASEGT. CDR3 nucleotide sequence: TGTGCCTCCCACCCCAGGGGCACGGGCACAGATGCGCAGTATTTT. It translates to CASHPRGTGTDAQYF.

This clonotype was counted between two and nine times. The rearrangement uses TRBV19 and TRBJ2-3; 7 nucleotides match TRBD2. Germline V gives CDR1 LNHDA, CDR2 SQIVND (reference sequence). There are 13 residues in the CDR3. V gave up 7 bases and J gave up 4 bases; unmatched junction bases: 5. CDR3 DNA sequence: TGTGCCAGTATGGGAGGGTTCCCAGATACGCAGTATTTT. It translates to CASMGGFPDTQYF.

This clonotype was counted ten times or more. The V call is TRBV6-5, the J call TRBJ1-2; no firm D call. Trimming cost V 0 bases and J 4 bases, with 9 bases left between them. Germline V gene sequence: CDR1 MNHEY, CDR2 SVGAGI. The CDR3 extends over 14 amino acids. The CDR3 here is CASSYSMAGYGYTF. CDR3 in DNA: TGTGCCAGCAGTTACTCAATGGCGGGCTATGGCTACACCTTC.

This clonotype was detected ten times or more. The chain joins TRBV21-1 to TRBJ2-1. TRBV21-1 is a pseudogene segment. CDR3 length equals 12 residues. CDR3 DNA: TGTGTTACAGCTTCCTCCTACAATGAGCAGTTCTTC. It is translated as CVTASSYNEQFF.

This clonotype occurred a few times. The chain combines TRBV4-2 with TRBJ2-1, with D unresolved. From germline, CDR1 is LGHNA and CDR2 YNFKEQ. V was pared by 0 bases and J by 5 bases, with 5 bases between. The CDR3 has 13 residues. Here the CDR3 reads CASSQETDNEQFF. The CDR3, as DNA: TGTGCCAGCAGCCAAGAGACGGACAATGAGCAGTTCTTC.